This T cell receptor beta chain was sequenced in a study of T-cell memory formation after mild COVID-19. Across the study: TCR clusters largely stayed donor specific.

This clonotype is categorized as medium-sized. CDR3 length: 12 amino acids. The junction had 4 bases not matched to a gene; V was cut back by 6 bases and J by 2 bases. Germline lookup yields CDR1 DFQATT and CDR2 SNEGSKA (reference sequence). TCRdb re-derived calls from the 5' RACE reads in MiXCR, one entry per CDR3 protein. The table records about 190,000 distinct CDR3 sequences, about 21% of them present only once. The source of this sequence is an adult woman who had mild COVID-19 (a few samples of this study predate the infection). Cell type and time point are not known. Sequencing input: PBMCs or a T cell subset sorted from them (not recorded which). The V and J genes are TRBV20-1 and TRBJ2-7; 7 positions match TRBD1. The CDR3 region has the DNA TGCAGTGCCTATACAGGGGCCTACGAGCAGTACTTC. Its translation is CSAYTGAYEQYF.